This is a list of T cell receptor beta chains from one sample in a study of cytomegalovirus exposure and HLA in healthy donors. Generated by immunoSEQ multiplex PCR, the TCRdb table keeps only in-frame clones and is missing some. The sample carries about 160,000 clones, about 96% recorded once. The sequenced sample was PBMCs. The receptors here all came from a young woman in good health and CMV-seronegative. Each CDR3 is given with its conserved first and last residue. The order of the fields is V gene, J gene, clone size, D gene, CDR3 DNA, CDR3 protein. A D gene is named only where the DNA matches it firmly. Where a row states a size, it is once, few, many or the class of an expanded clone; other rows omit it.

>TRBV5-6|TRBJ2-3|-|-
TGTGCCAGCAGCTTCGGCGGGGGCAGGAACACAGATACGCAGTATTTT
CASSFGGGRNTDTQYF
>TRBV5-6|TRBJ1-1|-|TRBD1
TGTGCCAGCAGCTTATACAGGGGGCGCATCTCTGAAGCTTTCTTT
CASSLYRGRISEAFF
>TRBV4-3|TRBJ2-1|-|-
TGCGCCAGCAGCCACCCCCGGGACGGGAGCTCCTACAATGAGCAGTTCTTC
CASSHPRDGSSYNEQFF
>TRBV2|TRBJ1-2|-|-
TGTGCCAGCAGTGAACGGGAGGATAATGGCTACACCTTC
CASSEREDNGYTF
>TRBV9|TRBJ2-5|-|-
TGTGCCAGCAGCGTAGGGGGGCCGGGGCGGGAGACCCAGTACTTC
CASSVGGPGRETQYF
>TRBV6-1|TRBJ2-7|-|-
TGTGCCAGCAGTGAGTGGTGGGCCGAGCAGTACTTC
CASSEWWAEQYF
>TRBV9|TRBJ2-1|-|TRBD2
TGTGCCAGCAGCGTGAGTAGGACTAGCGTCAATGAGCAGTTCTTC
CASSVSRTSVNEQFF
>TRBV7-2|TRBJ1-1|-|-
TGTGCCAGCAGCCCCGGACACCAGAACACTGAAGCTTTCTTT
CASSPGHQNTEAFF
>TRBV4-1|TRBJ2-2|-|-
TGCGCCAGCAGCCAAGCACCCCCAGGTGATTTCACCGGGGAGCTGTTTTTT
CASSQAPPGDFTGELFF
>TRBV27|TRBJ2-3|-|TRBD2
TGTGCCAGCAGTCCAGCGGGGGGGCCAGATACGCAGTATTTT
CASSPAGGPDTQYF
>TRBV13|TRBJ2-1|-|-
TGTGCCAGCAGCTTAGGGACAGCCTACAATGAGCAGTTCTTC
CASSLGTAYNEQFF
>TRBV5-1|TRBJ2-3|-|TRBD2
TGCGCCAGCAGCCTCCCCGCGGGGGGCCTTGGGGTTTTTACAGATACGCAGTATTTT
CASSLPAGGLGVFTDTQYF
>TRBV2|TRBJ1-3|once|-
TGTGCCAGCAGTGAGACAGCCTTAACCTCTGGAAACACCATATATTTT
CASSETALTSGNTIYF
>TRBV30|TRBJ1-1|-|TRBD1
TGTGCCCAATACAGATTCGACAGGGAAGCTGAAGCTTTCTTT
CAQYRFDREAEAFF
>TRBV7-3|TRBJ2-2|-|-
TGTGCCAGCAGCCTGTACAGGGCCGGGGAGCTGTTTTTT
CASSLYRAGELFF
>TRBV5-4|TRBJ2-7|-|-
TGTGCCAGCAGCTTGTTTCGGGGCTACGAGCAGTACTTC
CASSLFRGYEQYF
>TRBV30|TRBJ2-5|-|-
TGTGCCTGGAGTCTCCAGGGGGGGACCCAGTACTTC
CAWSLQGGTQYF
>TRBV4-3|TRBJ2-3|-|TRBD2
TGCGCCAGCTCTAGCGGGCGGGGGGAGACAGATACGCAGTATTTT
CASSSGRGETDTQYF
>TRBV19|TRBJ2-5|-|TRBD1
TGTGCCAGTAGGGACAGGGGGCGATCAGAGACCCAGTACTTC
CASRDRGRSETQYF
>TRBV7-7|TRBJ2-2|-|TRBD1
TGTGCTAGCAGCTTAGGGACAGGGTCGAACACCGGGGAGCTGTTTTTT
CASSLGTGSNTGELFF
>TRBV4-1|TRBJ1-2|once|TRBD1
TGCGCCAGCAGCCAAGATCCAGGGGGCGGTAATGGCTACACCTTC
CASSQDPGGGNGYTF
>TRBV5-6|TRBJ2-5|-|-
TGTGCCAGCAGCTTAACAGTTTCTATCCAAGAGACCCAGTACTTC
CASSLTVSIQETQYF
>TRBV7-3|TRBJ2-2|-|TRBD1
TGTGCCAGCAGCGCGGACAGGGTAAACACCGGGGAGCTGTTTTTT
CASSADRVNTGELFF
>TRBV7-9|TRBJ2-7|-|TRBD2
TGTGCCAGCAGCATTAACTTGGCTAGCGGGGGGTTGACCTACGAGCAGTACTTC
CASSINLASGGLTYEQYF
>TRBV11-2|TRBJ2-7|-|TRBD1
TGTGCCAGCAGCCCCCGACAGGGCTCCTACGAGCAGTACTTC
CASSPRQGSYEQYF
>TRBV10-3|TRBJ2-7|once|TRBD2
TGTGCCATCAGTGAGGGGGGGGGTGCCTACGAGCAGTACTTC
CAISEGGGAYEQYF
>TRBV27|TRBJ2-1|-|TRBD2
TGTGCCAGCAGACCACTAGCGGGGAACTACAATGAGCAGTTCTTC
CASRPLAGNYNEQFF
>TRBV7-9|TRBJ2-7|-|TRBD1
TGTGCCAGCAGCTTAGCACGACAGGGGAACTACGAGCAGTACTTC
CASSLARQGNYEQYF
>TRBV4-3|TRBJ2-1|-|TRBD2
TGCGCCAGCAGCCAAGGTAGCGGGGGGGCCTACAATGAGCAGTTCTTC
CASSQGSGGAYNEQFF
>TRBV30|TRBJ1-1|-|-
TGTGCCTCCCTTGGACAGAACACTGAAGCTTTCTTT
CASLGQNTEAFF
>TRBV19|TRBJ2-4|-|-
TGTGCCAGTAGTATCCGGCGGACAGAAAAAGCCAAAAACATTCAGTACTTC
CASSIRRTEKAKNIQYF
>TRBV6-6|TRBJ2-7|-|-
TGTGCCAGCAGTCCAAGGGACACCTCCTACGAGCAGTACTTC
CASSPRDTSYEQYF
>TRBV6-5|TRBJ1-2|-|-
TGTGCCAGCAGCCTGTGGAAGGCAGGGGAATATGGCTACACCTTC
CASSLWKAGEYGYTF
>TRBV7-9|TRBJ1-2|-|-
TGTGCCAGCAGCTTGCGGGAGGGACTAATGAGCTTC
CASSLREGLMSF
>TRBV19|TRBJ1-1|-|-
TGTGCCACCTCGGTAGGGGTCACTGAAGCTTTCTTT
CATSVGVTEAFF
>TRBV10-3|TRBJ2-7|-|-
TGTGCCATCAGCCCGGAGGCTAGGTCGCCCTACGAGCAGTACTTC
CAISPEARSPYEQYF
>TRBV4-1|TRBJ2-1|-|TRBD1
TGCGCCAGCAGCCAAGAATTTAGGACAGGGGGCCCTTACAATGAGCAGTTCTTC
CASSQEFRTGGPYNEQFF
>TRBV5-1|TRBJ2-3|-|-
TGCGCCAGCACCCTACAGGGACCCACAGATACGCAGTATTTT
CASTLQGPTDTQYF
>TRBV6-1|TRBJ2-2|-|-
TGTGCCAGCAGTCCGGGACTGACGAACACCGGGGAGCTGTTTTTT
CASSPGLTNTGELFF
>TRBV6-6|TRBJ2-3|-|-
TGTGCCACCTCGGACTGGGAACAGGGAGTAGAAGATACGCAGTATTTT
CATSDWEQGVEDTQYF
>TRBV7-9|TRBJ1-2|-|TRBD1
TGTGCCAGCAGCCCTAACAGGGGTACTTCTAGCGGCTACACCTTC
CASSPNRGTSSGYTF
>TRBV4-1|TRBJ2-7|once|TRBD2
TGCGCCAGCAGCCCGATCGGGACTAGCGGAACCTACGAGCAGTACTTC
CASSPIGTSGTYEQYF
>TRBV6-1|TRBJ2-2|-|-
TGTGCCAGCAGTTGGAGAACCGGGGAGCTGTTTTTT
CASSWRTGELFF
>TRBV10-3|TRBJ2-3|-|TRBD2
TGTGCCATCAGTGGATCGGGGGGACTCACAGATACGCAGTATTTT
CAISGSGGLTDTQYF
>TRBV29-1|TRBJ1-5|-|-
TGCAGCGTTGGGGTCTGGGCCAATCAGCCCCAGCATTTT
CSVGVWANQPQHF
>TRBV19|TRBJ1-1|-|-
TGTGCCAGTAGTATAGAGAGGGGGGGCGAAGGGAGTTTGAACACTGAAGCTTTCTTT
CASSIERGGEGSLNTEAFF
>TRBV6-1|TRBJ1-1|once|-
TGTGCCTTCCGGACAGCTTTGAACACTGAAGCTTTCTTT
CAFRTALNTEAFF
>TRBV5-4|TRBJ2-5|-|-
TGTGCCAGCAGCTTACTCCCTCTGGAGACCCAGTACTTC
CASSLLPLETQYF
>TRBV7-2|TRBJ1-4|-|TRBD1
TGTGCCAGCAGCCCCCGGACAGGTCAAAATGAAAAACTGTTTTTT
CASSPRTGQNEKLFF